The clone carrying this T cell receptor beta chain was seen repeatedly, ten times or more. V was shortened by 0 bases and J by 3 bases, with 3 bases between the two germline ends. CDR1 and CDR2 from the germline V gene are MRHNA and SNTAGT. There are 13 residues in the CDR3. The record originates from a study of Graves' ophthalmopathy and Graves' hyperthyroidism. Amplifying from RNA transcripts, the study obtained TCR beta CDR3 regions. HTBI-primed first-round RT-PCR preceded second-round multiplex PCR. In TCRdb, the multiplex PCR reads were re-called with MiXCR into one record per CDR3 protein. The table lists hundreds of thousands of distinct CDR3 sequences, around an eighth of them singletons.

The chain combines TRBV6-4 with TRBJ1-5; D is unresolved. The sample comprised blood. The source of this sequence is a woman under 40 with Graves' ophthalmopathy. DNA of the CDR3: TGTGCCAGCAGTGACTCGGCCAATCAGCCCCAGCATTTT. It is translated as CASSDSANQPQHF.